The 29 T cell receptor beta chains listed next were all sequenced from one sample in a study of blood T cell repertoires in COVID-19. Only in-frame clones appear in the TCRdb table, and some are missing; sequencing was by immunoSEQ multiplex PCR. The data contain 370,000 or so clones, about 89% of them singletons. The sample taken for sequencing was PBMCs or T cells enriched from blood (not recorded which). These receptors were taken from a man under 40 who had recovered from COVID-19.

This chain links TRBV29-1 with TRBJ1-1; TRBD1 agrees at 8 bases. J lost 3 bases, V lost 7 bases, and 4 bases had no gene match. Germline lookup yields CDR1 SQVTM and CDR2 ANQGSEA. This CDR3 region has 12 residues. CDR3 sequence (DNA): TGCAGCGGACAGGGGTGGGACACTGAAGCTTTCTTT. As protein: CSGQGWDTEAFF.

This chain uses TRBV3-1 (or the pseudogene TRBV3-2) with TRBJ1-4; D call uncertain. There are 16 residues in the CDR3. Trimming left V 3 bases short and J 3 bases short, with 14 bases between. Germline CDR1 LGHDT, CDR2 YNNKEL (reference sequence). CDR3 nucleotide sequence: TGTGCCAGCAGCCAGGTCAGCGGCAGCCCTAATGAAAAACTGTTTTTT. It yields the protein CASSQVSGSPNEKLFF.

V usage is TRBV7-9 and J usage is TRBJ1-2; 7 bases match TRBD1. The junction had 6 bases not matched to a gene; V was cut back by 0 bases and J by 8 bases. The length of the CDR3 is 14 residues. Germline V gives CDR1 SEHNR, CDR2 FQNEAQ (reference sequence). CDR3 DNA sequence: TGTGCCAGCAGCTTAGCGGGACAGATGTGGGGCTACACCTTC. Protein: CASSLAGQMWGYTF.

DNA for the CDR3: TGTGCCATCAGTGTAGACCAAGAGACCCAGTACTTC. This encodes CAISVDQETQYF. V is TRBV10-3 and J is TRBJ2-5; no clear D gene. The germline V gene has CDR1 ENHRY and CDR2 SYGVKD. Trimming removed 4 bases from V and 0 bases from J, with 3 bases in between. The CDR3 is 12 residues long.

The V and J genes are TRBV6-1 and TRBJ1-2; 10 positions match TRBD1. The V segment lost 3 bases and the J segment 5 bases; nucleotides outside the gene matches: 6. CDR1 is MNHNS and CDR2 is SASEGT in the germline V gene. CDR3 length equals 15 residues. The DNA of the CDR3 is TGTGCCAGCAGTGAGGGGACAGGGGAGTGGTATGGCTACACCTTC. It codes for CASSEGTGEWYGYTF.

The J gene is TRBJ1-1, the V gene TRBV4-1, with D perhaps matching TRBD1 (6 bases). The CDR3 sequence is 13 residues long. The germline CDR1 and CDR2 sequences are MGHRA and YSYEKL. Trimming took 2 bases from V and 8 from J, leaving 12 bases between them. The CDR3 DNA is TGCGCCAGCAGCCAATCCCCCGGGACAGAAGCTTTCTTT. It specifies CASSQSPGTEAFF.

CDR3 sequence (DNA): TGTGCCAGCAGCTTAGGGGGGGTCGACACTGAAGCTTTCTTT. The encoded protein is CASSLGGVDTEAFF. The rearrangement links TRBV7-9 to TRBJ1-1, with D possibly TRBD1 on 5 matching bases. Trimming took off 1 base at V and 3 bases at J, with 9 bases between the two ends. The germline gives CDR1 SEHNR, CDR2 FQNEAQ (reference sequence). This CDR3 has 14 residues.

The chain couples TRBV5-4 to TRBJ1-2; 7 nucleotides align to TRBD1. Germline values: CDR1 SGHNT, CDR2 YYREEE (reference sequence). Trimming removed 2 bases from V and 3 bases from J; junction bases left unmatched: 4. The CDR3 sequence is 14 residues long. The CDR3 sequence is CASSFKQGYYGYTF. The CDR3 nucleotides read TGTGCCAGCAGCTTTAAACAGGGGTACTATGGCTACACCTTC.

This rearrangement joins TRBV12-3 or TRBV12-4 to TRBJ1-1, with D tentatively TRBD1 (5 bases). Trimming took off 1 base at V and 11 bases at J, with 8 bases between the two ends. The CDR3 consists of 11 residues. The CDR3 region has the DNA TGTGCCAGCAGTTTAGAACAGGACGCTTTCTTT. This translates into CASSLEQDAFF.

In DNA form, the CDR3 reads TGTGCCAGCAGTGAACTGGCTAGCGGGGGTGGGGAGCTGTTTTTT. Amino acids: CASSELASGGGELFF. V and J are TRBV2 and TRBJ2-2, with TRBD2 matching over 10 bases. The CDR3 loop spans 15 amino acids. Germline lookup yields CDR1 SNHLY and CDR2 FYNNEI. Trimming removed 2 bases from V and 8 bases from J; junction bases left unmatched: 5. Variable domain in full (rest from reference TRBV2 and TRBJ2-2): EPEVTQTPSHQVTQMGQEVILRCVPISNHLYFYWYRQILGQKVEFLVSFYNNEISEKSEIFDDQFSVERPDGSNFTLKIRSTKLEDSAMYFCASSELASGGGELFFGEGSRLTVL.

V and J are TRBV4-1 and TRBJ1-6; D call uncertain. The CDR3 has 18 residues. The V gene lost 1 base and the J gene lost 0 bases, with 13 bases spanning the gap. The germline V gene encodes CDR1 MGHRA and CDR2 YSYEKL. CDR3 sequence: CASSQVPVTSSYNSPLHF. The CDR3 DNA follows: TGCGCCAGCAGCCAAGTCCCAGTTACAAGCTCCTATAATTCACCCCTCCACTTT.

V and J are TRBV7-3 and TRBJ2-3; a weak D match, TRBD2 (6 bases). V shed 5 bases and J shed 0 bases, with 12 bases lying between them. The CDR3 sequence is 15 residues long. Germline V lookup: CDR1 SGHTA, CDR2 FQGTGA. The CDR3 DNA reads as TGTGCCAGCAGCCCCCAGGGAGGTAGCACAGATACGCAGTATTTT. Protein: CASSPQGGSTDTQYF.

The rearrangement links TRBV21-1 to TRBJ2-1; the table's D call of TRBD2 was not tested on the DNA. TRBV21-1 is described as a pseudogene. This CDR3 has 24 residues. CDR3 nucleotides: TGTGCCAGCAGCAAACTAGGAATGTATTGCCCCAAAAAATGGCCAAGCGGGTCGTACAATGAGCAGTTCTTC. It translates to CASSKLGMYCPKKWPSGSYNEQFF.

The chain has TRBV6-2 or TRBV6-3 and TRBJ1-1, with a possible D match to TRBD1 (5 bases). Germline-derived CDR1 and CDR2 are MNHEY and SVGEGT. V lost 4 bases and J lost 7, with 10 bases in between. CDR3 length: 12 residues. The CDR3 DNA follows: TGTGCCAGCAGTTCCTGGGACTATGAAGCTTTCTTT. It codes for CASSSWDYEAFF.

The V and J genes are TRBV7-9 and TRBJ2-7; 7 bases match TRBD1. The CDR3 length is 14 residues. Germline values: CDR1 SEHNR, CDR2 FQNEAQ (reference sequence). Trimming took 1 base from V and 3 from J; bases not matched to a gene: 3. The CDR3: CASSLEHRGYEQYF. CDR3 nucleotides: TGTGCCAGCAGCTTAGAGCACAGGGGCTACGAGCAGTACTTC.

The chain is built from TRBV6-6 and TRBJ2-5, with D possibly TRBD1 on 6 matching bases. Germline CDR1 MNHNY, CDR2 SVGAGI (reference sequence). V lost 6 bases to trimming and J lost 2 bases, with 13 bases between them. The CDR3 has 14 residues. CDR3: CASRPTGPQETQYF. The CDR3 region has the DNA TGTGCCAGCAGGCCCACAGGGCCACAAGAGACCCAGTACTTC.

V is TRBV27 and J is TRBJ1-3; TRBD1 is a possible D gene (6 bases). The CDR3 consists of 17 residues. CDR1 is MNHEY, CDR2 SMNVEV, per germline (reference sequence). The V end lost 8 bases, the J end lost 0 bases, and 20 bases lay between the germline ends. CDR3 region: CASRPGDRRYSGNTIYF. The CDR3 DNA sequence: TGTGCCAGCCGACCGGGTGACAGGCGATACTCTGGAAACACCATATATTTT.

The genes are TRBV7-2 and TRBJ1-6; D might be TRBD1 (6 bases). The germline gives CDR1 SGHTA, CDR2 FQGNSA. Trimming pared 7 bases from V and 4 bases from J, leaving 17 bases between. The CDR3 length is 16 residues. As DNA, the CDR3 is TGTGCCAGCATGGGGATTGGGACACCGTATAATTCACCCCTCCACTTT. This codes for CASMGIGTPYNSPLHF.

The rearrangement links TRBV6-5 to TRBJ1-6; unclear D gene. Trimming took off 4 bases at V and 9 bases at J, with 7 bases between the two ends. This CDR3 spans 12 amino acids. The germline V gene encodes CDR1 MNHEY and CDR2 SVGAGI. In nucleotides, the CDR3 is TGTGCCAGCAGTTCTCTCGGTTCACCCCTCCACTTT. This sequence encodes CASSSLGSPLHF.

V usage is TRBV6-6 and J usage is TRBJ1-1, with D possibly TRBD1 on 6 matching bases. Trimming shortened V by 6 bases and J by 4 bases, and 9 bases separated the two germline ends. Germline assignment: CDR1 MNHNY and CDR2 SVGAGI (reference sequence). This CDR3 is built from 12 residues. The CDR3 sequence is CASSQGSTEAFF. CDR3 in DNA: TGTGCCAGCAGCCAGGGGAGCACTGAAGCTTTCTTT.

This rearrangement joins TRBV4-1 to TRBJ2-4; D call uncertain. Germline V lookup: CDR1 MGHRA, CDR2 YSYEKL. The CDR3 sequence is 12 residues long. The V end lost 0 bases, the J end lost 9 bases, and 6 bases lay between the germline ends. Written as DNA, the CDR3 is TGCGCCAGCAGCCAAGACTGGAGCATTCAGTACTTC. Residues: CASSQDWSIQYF.

This clone appeared a single time. This chain connects TRBV5-1 to TRBJ2-5; D is unresolved. Germline CDR1 SGHRS, CDR2 YFSETQ. The CDR3 has 15 residues. V was pared by 5 bases and J by 0 bases, with 14 bases between. The CDR3: CASSITPTYQETQYF. The CDR3 bases are TGCGCCAGCAGTATAACTCCTACGTACCAAGAGACCCAGTACTTC.

CDR3 sequence reads: CASSLNQGGTDTQYF. CDR3 nucleotide sequence: TGTGCCAGCAGCTTAAATCAGGGAGGTACAGATACGCAGTATTTT. V usage is TRBV7-8 and J usage is TRBJ2-3; D possibly corresponds to TRBD2 (6 bases). The CDR3 extends over 15 amino acids. Trimming stripped 2 bases from V and 3 bases from J, with 12 bases between. Per the germline V gene, CDR1 is SGHVS and CDR2 is FQNEAQ. Complete variable domain (other parts from reference TRBV7-8 and TRBJ2-3): GAGVSQSPRYKVAKRGQDVALRCDPISGHVSLFWYQQALGQGPEFLTYFQNEAQLDKSGLPSDRFFAERPEGSVSTLKIQRTQQEDSAVYLCASSLNQGGTDTQYFGPGTRLTVL.

The chain joins TRBV19 to TRBJ1-2, with D unresolved. The V end was cut by 5 bases, the J end by 4 bases, with 20 bases between. Germline CDR1 and CDR2: LNHDA and SQIVND (reference sequence). The CDR3 contains 16 residues. The CDR3 DNA reads as TGTGCCAGTAGTCTCGCGGGCGCGAACACCCCCTATGGCTACACCTTC. Its protein is CASSLAGANTPYGYTF.

V is TRBV19 and J is TRBJ1-1; 7 nucleotides line up with TRBD1. V shed 6 bases and J 2 bases; nucleotides not matched to a gene: 3. Per the germline V gene, CDR1 is LNHDA and CDR2 is SQIVND (reference sequence). This CDR3 region has 13 residues. For the CDR3, the DNA is TGTGCCAGTAGGCGACAGGGTAACACTGAAGCTTTCTTT. Protein product: CASRRQGNTEAFF.

The V call is TRBV9, the J call TRBJ2-2; the D is unclear. With 1 base removed from V and 2 bases from J, the gap between germline ends came to 6 bases. CDR1 is SGDLS, CDR2 YYNGEE, per germline. This CDR3 has 14 amino acids. CDR3 protein: CASSVFRNTGELFF. The CDR3 coding sequence is TGTGCCAGCAGCGTATTCAGAAACACCGGGGAGCTGTTTTTT.

The genes are TRBV19 and TRBJ1-5; 7 positions agree with TRBD1. In germline, CDR1 is LNHDA, CDR2 SQIVND (reference sequence). CDR3 length: 15 residues. V was pared by 3 bases and J by 6 bases, with 8 bases of the junction left unmatched. The CDR3 reads CASSMSLAGGQPQHF. The CDR3 DNA reads TGTGCCAGTAGTATGAGTTTGGCAGGGGGTCAGCCCCAGCATTTT. Looking up the rest from reference TRBV19 and TRBJ1-5 gives the full variable domain: DGGITQSPKYLFRKEGQNVTLSCEQNLNHDAMYWYRQDPGQGLRLIYYSQIVNDFQKGDIAEGYSVSREKKESFPLTVTSAQKNPTAFYLCASSMSLAGGQPQHFGDGTRLSIL.

The chain uses TRBV3-1 (or the pseudogene TRBV3-2) and TRBJ1-4; 7 bases fit TRBD1. CDR1 LGHDT and CDR2 YNNKEL come from the germline V gene (reference sequence). This CDR3 has 13 residues. J was trimmed by 7 bases and V by 6 bases; bases with no gene match: 5. CDR3 region: CASRVQGSEKLFF. Written as DNA, the CDR3 is TGTGCCAGCAGGGTACAGGGGAGTGAAAAACTGTTTTTT.

CDR3 protein: CASSFGTGLTQTEAFF. CDR3 DNA: TGTGCCAGCAGTTTCGGGACAGGGCTGACTCAGACTGAAGCTTTCTTT. The V call is TRBV27, the J call TRBJ1-1; TRBD1 matches at 9 bases. The CDR3 contains 16 residues. Germline assignment: CDR1 MNHEY and CDR2 SMNVEV (reference sequence). With V trimmed by 3 bases and J by 5 bases, 10 bases remained unmatched.